This T cell receptor beta chain is drawn from a study of T cell clonotyping in hematopoietic cell transplantation. Study background: Pretransplant recipient samples were taken after cytoreduction. The study, taken as a whole, reports: Cells were unsorted, so CD4 and CD8 contributions were not separated.

Produced via immunoSEQ multiplex PCR; TCRdb's table is partial and in-frame only. The sample has about 26,000 clones, 84% seen once. Regarding time point: recipient sample about 28 days before transplant, after cytoreduction. Blood collection times were about day -28 and days 30, 100, 180 posttransplant. The germline V and J ends were trimmed by 4 bases and 1 base, with 10 bases remaining between them. Looked up from germline, CDR1 is SGHTA and CDR2 is FQGTGA. There are 14 residues in the CDR3. As concerns this clone: Its cognate antigen is unknown.

This sample comprised peripheral blood mononuclear cells, obtained before stem cell transplant. The chain couples TRBV7-3 to TRBJ2-5; tentatively, D is TRBD1 (5 bases). This receptor was obtained from a woman in her sixties or seventies with acute myeloid leukemia. Some clones in this sample may be carry-over from other donors' samples. The CDR3 sequence: CASSSWGGQETQYF. CDR3 nucleotide sequence: TGTGCCAGCAGCTCCTGGGGCGGCCAAGAGACCCAGTACTTC.